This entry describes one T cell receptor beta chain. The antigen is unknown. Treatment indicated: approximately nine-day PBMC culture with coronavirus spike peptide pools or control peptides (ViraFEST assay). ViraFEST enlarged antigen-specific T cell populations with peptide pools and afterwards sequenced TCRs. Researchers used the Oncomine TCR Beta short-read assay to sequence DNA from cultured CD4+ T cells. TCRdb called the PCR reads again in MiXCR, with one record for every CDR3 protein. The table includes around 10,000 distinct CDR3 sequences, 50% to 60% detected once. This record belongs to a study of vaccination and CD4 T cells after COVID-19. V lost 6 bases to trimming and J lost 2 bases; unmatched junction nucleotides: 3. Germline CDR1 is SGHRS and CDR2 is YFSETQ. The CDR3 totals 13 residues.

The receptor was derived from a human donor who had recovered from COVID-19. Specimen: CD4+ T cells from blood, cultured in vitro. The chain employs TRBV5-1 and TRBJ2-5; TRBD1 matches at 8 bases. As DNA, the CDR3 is TGCGCCAGCACCGGGACAGGTCAAGAGACCCAGTACTTC. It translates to CASTGTGQETQYF.